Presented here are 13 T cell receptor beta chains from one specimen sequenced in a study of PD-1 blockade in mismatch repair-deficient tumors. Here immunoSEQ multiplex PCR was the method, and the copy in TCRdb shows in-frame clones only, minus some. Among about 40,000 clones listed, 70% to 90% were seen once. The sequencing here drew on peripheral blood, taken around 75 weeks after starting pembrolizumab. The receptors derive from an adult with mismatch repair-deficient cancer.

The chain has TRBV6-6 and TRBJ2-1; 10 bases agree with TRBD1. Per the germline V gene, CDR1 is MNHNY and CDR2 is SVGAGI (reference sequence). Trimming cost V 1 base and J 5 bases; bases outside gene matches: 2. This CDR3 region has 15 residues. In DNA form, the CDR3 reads TGTGCCAGCAGTTACTTGGGACAGGGGAACAATGAGCAGTTCTTC. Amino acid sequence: CASSYLGQGNNEQFF.

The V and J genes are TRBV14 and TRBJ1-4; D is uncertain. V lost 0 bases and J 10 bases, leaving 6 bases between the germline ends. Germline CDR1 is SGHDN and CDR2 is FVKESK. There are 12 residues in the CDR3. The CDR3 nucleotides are TGTGCCAGCAGCCAAGATCGGGGAAAACTGTTTTTT. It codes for CASSQDRGKLFF.

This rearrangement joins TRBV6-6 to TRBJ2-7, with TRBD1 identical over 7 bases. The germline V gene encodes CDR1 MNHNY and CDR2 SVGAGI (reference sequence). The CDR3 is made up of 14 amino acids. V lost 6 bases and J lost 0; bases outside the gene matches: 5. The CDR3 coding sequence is TGTGCCAGCAGAGAGGGACAGCACTCCTACGAGCAGTACTTC. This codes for CASREGQHSYEQYF.

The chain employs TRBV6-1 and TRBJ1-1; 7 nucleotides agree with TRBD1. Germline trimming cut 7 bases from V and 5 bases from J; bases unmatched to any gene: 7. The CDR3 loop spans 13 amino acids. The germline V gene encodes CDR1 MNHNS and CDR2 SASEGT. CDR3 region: CASKPPGGTEAFF. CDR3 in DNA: TGTGCCAGCAAGCCCCCAGGGGGAACTGAAGCTTTCTTT.

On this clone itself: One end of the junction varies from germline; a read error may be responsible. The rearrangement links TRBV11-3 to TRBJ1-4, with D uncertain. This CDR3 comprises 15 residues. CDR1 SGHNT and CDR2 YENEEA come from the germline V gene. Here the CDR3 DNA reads TGTGCCAGCAGCTTATACGGCAGAGAGAATGAAAAGCTGTTTTTT. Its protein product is CASSLYGRENEKLFF.

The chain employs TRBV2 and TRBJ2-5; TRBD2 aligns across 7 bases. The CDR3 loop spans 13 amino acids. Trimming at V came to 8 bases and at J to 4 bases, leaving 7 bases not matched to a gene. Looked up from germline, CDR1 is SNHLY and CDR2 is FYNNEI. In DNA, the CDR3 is TGTGCCAGCCAGACATTAGCGGGAGAGACCCAGTACTTC. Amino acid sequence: CASQTLAGETQYF.

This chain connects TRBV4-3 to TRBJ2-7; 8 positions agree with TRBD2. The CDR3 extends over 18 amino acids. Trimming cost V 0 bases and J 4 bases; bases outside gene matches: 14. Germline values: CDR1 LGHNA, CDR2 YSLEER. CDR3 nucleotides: TGCGCCAGCAGCCAAGATGATACCCCAGCGGGAGCGGGATACGAGCAGTACTTC. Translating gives CASSQDDTPAGAGYEQYF.

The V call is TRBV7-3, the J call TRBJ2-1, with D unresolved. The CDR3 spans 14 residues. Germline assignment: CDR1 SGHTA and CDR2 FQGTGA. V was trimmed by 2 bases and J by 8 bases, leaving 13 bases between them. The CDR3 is CASSLDPILDEQFF. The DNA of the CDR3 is TGTGCCAGCAGCTTAGACCCCATATTAGATGAGCAGTTCTTC.

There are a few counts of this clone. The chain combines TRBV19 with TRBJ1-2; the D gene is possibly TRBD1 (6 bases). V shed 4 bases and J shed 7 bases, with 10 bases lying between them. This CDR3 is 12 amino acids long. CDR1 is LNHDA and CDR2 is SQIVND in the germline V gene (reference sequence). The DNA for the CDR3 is TGTGCCAGTAGTACCGACAGGTCTGGCTACACCTTC. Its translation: CASSTDRSGYTF.

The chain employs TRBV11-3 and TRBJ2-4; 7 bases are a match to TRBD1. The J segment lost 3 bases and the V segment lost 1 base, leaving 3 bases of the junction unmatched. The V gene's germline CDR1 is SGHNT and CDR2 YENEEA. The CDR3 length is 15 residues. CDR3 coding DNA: TGTGCCAGCAGCTTAGGACAGGGCGACAAAAACATTCAGTACTTC. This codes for CASSLGQGDKNIQYF.

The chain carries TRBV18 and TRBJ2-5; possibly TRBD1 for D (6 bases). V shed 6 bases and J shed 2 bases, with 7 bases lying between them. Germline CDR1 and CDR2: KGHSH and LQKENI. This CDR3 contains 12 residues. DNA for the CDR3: TGTGCCAGCTCCCAGGGGCAAGAGACCCAGTACTTC. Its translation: CASSQGQETQYF. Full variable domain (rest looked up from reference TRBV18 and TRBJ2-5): NAGVMQNPRHLVRRRGQEARLRCSPMKGHSHVYWYRQLPEEGLKFMVYLQKENIIDESGMPKERFSAEFPKEGPSILRIQQVVRGDSAAYFCASSQGQETQYFGPGTRLLVL.

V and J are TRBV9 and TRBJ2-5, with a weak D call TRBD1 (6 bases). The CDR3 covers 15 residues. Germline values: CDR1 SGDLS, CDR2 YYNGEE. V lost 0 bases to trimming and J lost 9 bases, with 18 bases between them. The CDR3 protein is CASSVGPGDSGAQYF. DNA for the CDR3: TGTGCCAGCAGCGTAGGGCCAGGGGATTCCGGGGCCCAGTACTTC.

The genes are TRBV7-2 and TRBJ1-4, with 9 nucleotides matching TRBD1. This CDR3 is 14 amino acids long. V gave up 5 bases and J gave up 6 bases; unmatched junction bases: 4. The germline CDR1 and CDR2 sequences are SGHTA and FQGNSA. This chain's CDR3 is CASSTTGGYEKLFF. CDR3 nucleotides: TGTGCCAGCAGCACCACAGGGGGCTATGAAAAACTGTTTTTT.